A single sample gave rise to the 9 T cell receptor beta chains below, sequenced in a study of shared clonotypes between healthy human individuals. Generated by immunoSEQ multiplex PCR, the TCRdb table keeps only in-frame clones and is missing some. The table has about a million clones, more than 75% seen once. Sequencing was carried out using memory CD4+ T cells sorted from blood. Indicated subset: CD45RA-negative fraction. These receptors all come from a young man in good health.

This rearrangement joins TRBV28 to TRBJ1-2; D not certain. Germline CDR1 MDHEN, CDR2 SYDVKM. Between the trimmed V and J ends, which lost 3 bases and 7 bases, there was a span of 9 bases. This CDR3 has 12 residues. The CDR3 sequence: CASSFGGFGYTF. CDR3 bases: TGTGCCAGCAGTTTTGGCGGTTTTGGCTACACCTTC.

The V gene is TRBV30, the J gene TRBJ2-7; TRBD1 is a possible D gene (6 bases). CDR3 size: 14 residues. V lost 4 bases to trimming and J lost 3 bases, with 16 bases between them. CDR1 and CDR2 (germline): GTSNPN, SVGIG (reference sequence). CDR3: CAWNRQATNYEQYF. The CDR3 nucleotides read TGTGCCTGGAACCGACAGGCTACCAACTACGAGCAGTACTTC.

Remarks on this clone: Compared with germline, one end of the junction differs, possibly owing to a read error. In DNA, the CDR3 is TGTGCCAGTAATTCCAGGGGGAACGCTGAAGCTTTCTTT. Translation: CASNSRGNAEAFF. The gene calls are TRBV19 and TRBJ1-1, with 7 bases lining up with TRBD1. This CDR3 is built from 13 residues. Germline V gives CDR1 LNHDA, CDR2 SQIVND (reference sequence).

This sequence joins TRBV30 and TRBJ1-1; tentative D call: TRBD1 (6 bases). The CDR3 has 13 residues. CDR1 is GTSNPN and CDR2 is SVGIG in the germline V gene (reference sequence). In DNA form, the CDR3 reads TGTGCAGTTGCTGGGGGGGCGAGCACTGAAGCTTTCTTT. It translates to CAVAGGASTEAFF.

The chain employs TRBV14 and TRBJ1-6; TRBD1 is a possible D gene (5 bases). Per germline, CDR1 SGHDN and CDR2 FVKESK. V gave up 1 base and J gave up 5 bases, with 6 bases separating them. There are 14 residues in the CDR3. The CDR3 DNA sequence: TGTGCCAGCAGCCAAGGACAGAATAATTCACCCCTCCACTTT. Translated: CASSQGQNNSPLHF.

About this clone itself: A much bigger clone sits one base away, suggesting this may be a read error. CDR3 DNA: TGTGCCAGCAGCCGAGAGACTAGCACAGATACGCAGTATTTT. Its protein product is CASSRETSTDTQYF. The rearrangement uses TRBV7-6 and TRBJ2-3; D not certain. The CDR3 runs to 14 residues. The V and J ends lost 5 bases and 0 bases respectively, with 9 bases between them. Germline V gene data show CDR1 as SGHVS and CDR2 as FNYEAQ.

This clone was detected only a few times. The CDR3 nucleotides are TGTGCCAGCAGCTTAGTCTCTGACTCCTCTGGAAACACCATATATTTT. Protein: CASSLVSDSSGNTIYF. The chain is built from TRBV7-9 and TRBJ1-3; D gene uncertain. The germline V gene encodes CDR1 SEHNR and CDR2 FQNEAQ (reference sequence). V lost 1 base, J lost 0 bases, and 10 bases lay in between. This CDR3 region has 16 residues. The variable domain in full, with the rest retrieved from reference TRBV7-9 and TRBJ1-3, is DTGVSQNPRHKITKRGQNVTFRCDPISEHNRLYWYRQTLGQGPEFLTYFQNEAQLEKSRLLSDRFSAERPKGSFSTLEIQRTEQGDSAMYLCASSLVSDSSGNTIYFGEGSWLTVV.

This clone came up once. The rearrangement uses TRBV29-1 and TRBJ2-1, with 16 nucleotides matching TRBD2. The germline V gene encodes CDR1 SQVTM and CDR2 ANQGSEA. V shed 6 bases and J 6 bases; nucleotides not matched to a gene: 14. The CDR3 extends over 18 amino acids. The CDR3 DNA is TGCAGCGTGAGGGGGACTAGCGGGAGGGCCCTGAAGGGCAATGAGCAGTTCTTC. Amino acids: CSVRGTSGRALKGNEQFF.

Note on this clone: One end of the junction does not line up with germline, which may come from a read error. The chain links TRBV4-3 to TRBJ2-7; D might be TRBD1 or TRBD2, each matching 5 bases. The CDR3 has 15 residues. Per germline, CDR1 LGHNA and CDR2 YSLEER. The CDR3 nucleotides are TGCGCCAGCAGCCAATATAGCAGGGACCACTACGAGCAGCACTTC. Translated, it gives CASSQYSRDHYEQHF.